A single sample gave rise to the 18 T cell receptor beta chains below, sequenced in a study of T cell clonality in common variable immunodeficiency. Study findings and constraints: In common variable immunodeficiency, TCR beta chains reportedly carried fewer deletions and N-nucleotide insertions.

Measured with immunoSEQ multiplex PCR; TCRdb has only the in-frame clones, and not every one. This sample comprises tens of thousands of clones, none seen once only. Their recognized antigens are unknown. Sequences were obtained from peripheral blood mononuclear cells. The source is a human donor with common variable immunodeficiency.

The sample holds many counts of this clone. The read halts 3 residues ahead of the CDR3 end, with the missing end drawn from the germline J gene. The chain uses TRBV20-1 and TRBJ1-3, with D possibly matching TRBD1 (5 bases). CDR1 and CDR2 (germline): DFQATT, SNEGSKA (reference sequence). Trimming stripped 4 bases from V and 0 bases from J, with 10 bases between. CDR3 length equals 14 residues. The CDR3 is CSAIQAFSGNTIYF. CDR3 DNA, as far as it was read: TGCAGTGCTATACAGGCATTCTCTGGAAACACC.

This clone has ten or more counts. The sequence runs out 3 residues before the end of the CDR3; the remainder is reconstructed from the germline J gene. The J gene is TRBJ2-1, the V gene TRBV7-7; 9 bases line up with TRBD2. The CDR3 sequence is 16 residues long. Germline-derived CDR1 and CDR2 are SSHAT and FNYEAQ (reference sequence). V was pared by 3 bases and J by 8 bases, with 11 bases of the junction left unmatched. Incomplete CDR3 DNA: TGTGCCAGCAGCTTTGGTAGCGGGGGCACTGGCGATGAG. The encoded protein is CASSFGSGGTGDE. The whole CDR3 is CASSFGSGGTGDEQFF.

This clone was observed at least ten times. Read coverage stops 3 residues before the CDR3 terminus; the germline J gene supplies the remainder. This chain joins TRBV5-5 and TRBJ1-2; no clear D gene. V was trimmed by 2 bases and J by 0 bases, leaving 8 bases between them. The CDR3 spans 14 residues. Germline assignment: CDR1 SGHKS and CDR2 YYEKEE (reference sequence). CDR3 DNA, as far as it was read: TGTGCCAGCAGCTTATCAGGCGCTAACTATGGC. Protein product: CASSLSGANYG. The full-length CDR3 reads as CASSLSGANYGYTF.

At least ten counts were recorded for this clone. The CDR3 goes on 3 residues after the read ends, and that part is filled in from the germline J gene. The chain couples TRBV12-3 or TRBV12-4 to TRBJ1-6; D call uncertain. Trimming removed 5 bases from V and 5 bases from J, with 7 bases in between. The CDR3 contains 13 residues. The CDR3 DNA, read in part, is TGTGCCAGCAGTACTCACCATAATTCACCC. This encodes CASSTHHNSP. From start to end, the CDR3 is CASSTHHNSPLHF.

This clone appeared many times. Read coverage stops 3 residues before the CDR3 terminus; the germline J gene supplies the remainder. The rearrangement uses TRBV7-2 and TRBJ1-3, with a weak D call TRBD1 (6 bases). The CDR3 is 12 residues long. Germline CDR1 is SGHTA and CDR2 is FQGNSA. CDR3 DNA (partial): TGTGCCAGCAGCTTAGCCCCAGGGGAA. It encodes CASSLAPGE. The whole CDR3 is CASSLAPGEIYF.

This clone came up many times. Incomplete CDR3 DNA: TGTGCCAGCTCACGTGGTCTCAGGCAGCCC. It translates to CASSRGLRQP. From start to end, the CDR3 is CASSRGLRQPQHF. The chain has TRBV18 and TRBJ1-5; D unclear. Sequencing ends 3 residues short of the CDR3 end; the germline J gene provides the rest. Looked up from germline, CDR1 is KGHSH and CDR2 is LQKENI. Trimming cost V 4 bases and J 7 bases, with 11 bases left between them. The CDR3 runs 13 residues.

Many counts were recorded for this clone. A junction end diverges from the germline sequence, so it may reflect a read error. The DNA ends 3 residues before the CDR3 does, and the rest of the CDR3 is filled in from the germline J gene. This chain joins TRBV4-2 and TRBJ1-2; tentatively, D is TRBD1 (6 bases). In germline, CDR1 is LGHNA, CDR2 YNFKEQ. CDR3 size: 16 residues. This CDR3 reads CASSQVLGRGDYGYTF. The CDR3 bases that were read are TGCGCCAGCAGCCAAGTCCTGGGCAGGGGAGACTATGGC.

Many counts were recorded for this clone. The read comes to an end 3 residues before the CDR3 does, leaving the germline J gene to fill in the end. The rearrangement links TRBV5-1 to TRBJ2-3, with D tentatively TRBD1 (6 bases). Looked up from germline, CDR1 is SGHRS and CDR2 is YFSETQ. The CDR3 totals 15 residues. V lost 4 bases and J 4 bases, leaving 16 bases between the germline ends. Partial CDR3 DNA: TGCGCCAGCAGCGCCGGGACACCCGCAGCAGATACG. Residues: CASSAGTPAADT. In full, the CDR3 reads CASSAGTPAADTQYF.

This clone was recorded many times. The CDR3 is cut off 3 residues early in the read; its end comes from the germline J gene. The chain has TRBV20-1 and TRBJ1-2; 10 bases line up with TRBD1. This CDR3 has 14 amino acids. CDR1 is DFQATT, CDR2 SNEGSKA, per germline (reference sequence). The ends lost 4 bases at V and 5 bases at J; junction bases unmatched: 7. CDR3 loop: CSATRQGAGYGYTF. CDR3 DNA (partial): TGCAGTGCTACTCGACAGGGGGCTGGTTATGGC.

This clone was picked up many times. CDR3 region: CAISGGGGNTEAFF. The CDR3 bases that were read are TGTGCCATCAGTGGCGGGGGGGGGAACACTGAA. The chain is built from TRBV10-3 and TRBJ1-1; a possible D gene is TRBD1 (5 bases). The sequenced fragment ends 3 residues before the CDR3 boundary, so the rest is inferred from the germline J gene. This CDR3 region has 14 residues. V was pared by 4 bases and J by 1 base, with 10 bases between. Germline-derived CDR1 and CDR2 are ENHRY and SYGVKD.

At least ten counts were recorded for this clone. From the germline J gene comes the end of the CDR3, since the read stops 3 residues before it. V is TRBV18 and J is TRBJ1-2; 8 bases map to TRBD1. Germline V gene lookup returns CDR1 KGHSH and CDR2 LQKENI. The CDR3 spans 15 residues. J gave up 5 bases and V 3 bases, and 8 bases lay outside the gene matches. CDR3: CASSPAVGQEYGYTF. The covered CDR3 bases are TGTGCCAGCTCACCGGCCGTGGGACAGGAGTATGGC.

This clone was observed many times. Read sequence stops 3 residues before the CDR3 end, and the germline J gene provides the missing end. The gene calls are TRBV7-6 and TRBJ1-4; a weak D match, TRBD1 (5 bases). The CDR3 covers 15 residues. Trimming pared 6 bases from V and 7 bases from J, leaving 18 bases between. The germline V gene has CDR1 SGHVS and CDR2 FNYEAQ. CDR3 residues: CASRRGLEGSEKLFF. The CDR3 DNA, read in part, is TGTGCCAGCAGACGAGGTCTGGAGGGGAGTGAAAAA.

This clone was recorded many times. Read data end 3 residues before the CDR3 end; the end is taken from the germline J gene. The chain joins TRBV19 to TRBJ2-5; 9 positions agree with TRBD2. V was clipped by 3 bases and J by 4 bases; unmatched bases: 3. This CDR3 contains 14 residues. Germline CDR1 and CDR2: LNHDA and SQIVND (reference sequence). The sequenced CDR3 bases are TGTGCCAGTAGTATCGCGGGGGGGCGAGAGACC. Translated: CASSIAGGRET. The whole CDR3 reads CASSIAGGRETQYF.

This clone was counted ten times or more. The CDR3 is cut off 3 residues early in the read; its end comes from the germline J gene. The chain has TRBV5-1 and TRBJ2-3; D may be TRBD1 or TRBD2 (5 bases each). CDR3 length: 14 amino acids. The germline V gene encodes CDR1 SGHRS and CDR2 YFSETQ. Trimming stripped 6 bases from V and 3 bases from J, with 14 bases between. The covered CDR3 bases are TGCGCCAGCAATGAGGGGATCCTGACAGATACG. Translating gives CASNEGILTDT. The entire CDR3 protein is CASNEGILTDTQYF.

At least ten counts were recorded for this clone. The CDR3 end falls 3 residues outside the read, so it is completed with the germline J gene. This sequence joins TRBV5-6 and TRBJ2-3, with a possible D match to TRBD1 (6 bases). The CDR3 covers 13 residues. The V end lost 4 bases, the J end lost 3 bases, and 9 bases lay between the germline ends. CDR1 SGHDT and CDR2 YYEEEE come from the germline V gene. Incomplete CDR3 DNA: TGTGCCAGCAGCGGGACACCTACAGATACG. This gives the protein CASSGTPTDT. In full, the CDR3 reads CASSGTPTDTQYF.

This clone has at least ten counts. CDR3 DNA, as far as it was read: TGTGCCAGCAGCCAGAGGACAGGGGGCCTTTACGAG. This gives the protein CASSQRTGGLYE. In full, the CDR3 reads CASSQRTGGLYEQYF. This chain joins TRBV6-2 or TRBV6-3 and TRBJ2-7; TRBD1 matches at 11 bases. Read coverage stops 3 residues before the CDR3 terminus; the germline J gene supplies the remainder. From germline, CDR1 is MNHEY and CDR2 SVGEGT. After removal of 6 bases from V and 4 bases from J, the junction contained 8 bases not matched to a gene. CDR3 length: 15 amino acids.

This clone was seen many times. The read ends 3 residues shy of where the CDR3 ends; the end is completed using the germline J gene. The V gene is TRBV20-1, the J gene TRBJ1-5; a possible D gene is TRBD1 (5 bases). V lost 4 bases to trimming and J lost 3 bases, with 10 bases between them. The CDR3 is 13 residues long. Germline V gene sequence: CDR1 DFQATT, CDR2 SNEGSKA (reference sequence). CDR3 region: CSANKGLNQPQHF. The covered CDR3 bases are TGCAGTGCTAATAAGGGACTCAATCAGCCC.

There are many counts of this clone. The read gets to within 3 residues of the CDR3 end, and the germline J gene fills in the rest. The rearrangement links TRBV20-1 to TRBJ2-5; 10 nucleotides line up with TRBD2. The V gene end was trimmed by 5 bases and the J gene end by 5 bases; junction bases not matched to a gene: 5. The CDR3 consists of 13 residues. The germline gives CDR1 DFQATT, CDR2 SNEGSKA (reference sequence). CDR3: CSALAGGGETQYF. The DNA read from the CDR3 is TGCAGTGCTTTAGCGGGGGGAGGGGAGACC.